Included here is one TCR beta chain sequence, with context. This sample is part of a study of blood T cell repertoires in COVID-19. The table came from immunoSEQ multiplex PCR; TCRdb's copy has only in-frame clones and leaves some out. The sample carries 170,000 or so clones, about 88% recorded once. Per germline, CDR1 SNHLY and CDR2 FYNNEI. Germline trimming cut 4 bases from V and 7 bases from J; bases unmatched to any gene: 7. This CDR3 is 14 amino acids long. Sequenced material: peripheral blood. The sequence was collected from a man aged 35-49 years with active or convalescent COVID-19. The V gene is TRBV2, the J gene TRBJ2-7; 10 bases line up with TRBD1. The CDR3 protein is CASSVGQGIREQYF. CDR3 DNA: TGTGCCAGCAGTGTGGGACAGGGGATTCGGGAGCAGTACTTC.